The rows below give T cell receptor beta chains drawn from one sample of a study of shared clonotypes between healthy human individuals. Sequenced by immunoSEQ multiplex PCR; TCRdb stores in-frame clones only, minus some. The sample includes about 2.4 million clones, about 92% of them seen just once. The sequencing input was naive CD4+ T cells sorted from blood. Source of these receptors: a man younger than 35 in good health. Both conserved end residues are part of each CDR3. The D gene is left open where the match is weak. Size values are once, few and many counts, or a class for expanded clones, and some rows have none.

-	TRBV19	13	TRBJ1-2	-	TGTGCCAGTAGTACGGGACTTCACTATGGCTACACCTTC	CASSTGLHYGYTF
-	TRBV14	15	TRBJ2-1	-	TGTGCCAGCAGCCCCGACCCAAGCTCCTACAATGAGCAGTTCTTC	CASSPDPSSYNEQFF
TRBD1	TRBV2	13	TRBJ1-2	few	TGTGCCAGCAGCGCTGGACAGGGGTTACGCTACACCTTC	CASSAGQGLRYTF
-	TRBV29-1	13	TRBJ2-1	-	TGCAGCGTTGCTTTGAGCTCCTACAATGAGCAGTTCTTC	CSVALSSYNEQFF
TRBD1	TRBV19	15	TRBJ2-2	once	TGTGCCAGTAGTACGTCCCGGGACAGGGCCGGGGAGCTGTTTTTT	CASSTSRDRAGELFF
-	TRBV5-1	14	TRBJ2-5	once	TGCGCCAGCAGCTTGGGGCTACCGGGAGAGACCCAGTACTTC	CASSLGLPGETQYF
TRBD2	TRBV5-1	15	TRBJ2-3	-	TGCGCCAGCCGCCGAACCGGGACTAGCGCCTATACGCAGTATTTT	CASRRTGTSAYTQYF
TRBD1	TRBV4-1	16	TRBJ2-1	-	TGCGCCAGCAGCACCCGACAGGGGGCCTCCTACAATGAGCAGTTCTTC	CASSTRQGASYNEQFF
-	TRBV2	13	TRBJ2-7	-	TGTGCCAGCAGCGCCGAGAGGGCCTACGAGCAGTACTTC	CASSAERAYEQYF
TRBD2	TRBV11-2	17	TRBJ2-1	-	TGTGCCAGCAGCCTGCGACTAGCGGGGGGGCAGCGTCATGAGCAGTTCTTC	CASSLRLAGGQRHEQFF
-	TRBV4-3	19	TRBJ1-6	-	TGCGCCAGCAGCCAAGACACCGTGGACGGTTCGTCCTATAATTCACCCCTCCACTTT	CASSQDTVDGSSYNSPLHF
-	TRBV28	12	TRBJ1-2	-	TGTGCCAGCAGTCCCAGAATCCATGGCTACACCTTC	CASSPRIHGYTF
-	TRBV30	14	TRBJ2-5	-	TGTGCCTGGAGTGTACGACAGGTCCAAGAGACCCAGTACTTC	CAWSVRQVQETQYF
-	TRBV18	14	TRBJ2-3	-	TGTGCCAGCTCACCATATGGCGGCACAGATACGCAGTATTTT	CASSPYGGTDTQYF
-	TRBV5-1	14	TRBJ1-5	-	TGCGCCAGCAGCTTGGGGGCCTTGAATCAGCCCCAGCATTTT	CASSLGALNQPQHF
TRBD1	TRBV6-1	13	TRBJ1-2	-	TGTGCCAGCAGTGAACAGGGGGCTCGGGGCTACACCTTC	CASSEQGARGYTF
TRBD1	TRBV10-3	14	TRBJ1-2	once	TGTGCCATCAGTTCGGACAGGACCAACTATGGCTACACCTTC	CAISSDRTNYGYTF